This TCR beta chain was sequenced during a study of T cell responses to AZD1222 COVID-19 vaccine. Produced via immunoSEQ multiplex PCR; TCRdb's table is partial and in-frame only. The profile shows 110,000 or so clones, approximately 85% of them singletons. As to this clone: The antigen is not known.

This CDR3 region has 13 residues. Trimming cost V 6 bases and J 3 bases, with 8 bases left between them. Looked up from germline, CDR1 is LNHDA and CDR2 is SQIVND (reference sequence). Points from the study as a whole: Donors in the cohort were predominantly white British and more often female, and clonal diversity was possibly underestimated.

The receptor was derived from an adult in good health. The chain links TRBV19 to TRBJ2-2, with D tentatively TRBD1 (6 bases). The sample consisted of peripheral blood, taken on day 0 of AZD1222 vaccination. The CDR3 is CASRSGDTGELFF. The CDR3, as DNA: TGTGCCAGTAGATCAGGGGACACCGGGGAGCTGTTTTTT.